Listed below are T cell receptor beta chains from one sample, sequenced in a study of technical replicates of blood from a few donors. The table came from immunoSEQ multiplex PCR; TCRdb's copy has only in-frame clones and leaves some out. The profile covers about 73,000 clones, with 93% appearing a single time and 0.2% to 0.3% taken by the ten largest. Sample: T cells isolated from PBMCs. The receptors derive from a human donor in good health. CDR3s include the opening cysteine and the closing phenylalanine or tryptophan. A D gene is named only where the DNA matches it firmly. Part of the rows lack a size; the others show once, few, many or a class for expanded clones.

TRBJ2-7 TRBD2 TRBV5-1 - TGCGCCAGCAGCTTGTCGGGGGGGAGGGACGACGAGCAGTACTTC CASSLSGGRDDEQYF
TRBJ2-2 TRBD1 TRBV6-5 - TGTGCCAGCAGTCTACAGGGGGCTGGAACCGGGGAGCTGTTTTTT CASSLQGAGTGELFF
TRBJ2-7 - TRBV27 - TGTGCCAGCAGTTTATACCCCGACTACTACGAGCAGTACTTC CASSLYPDYYEQYF
TRBJ1-1 - TRBV19 once TGTGCCAGTAGTATAAATGCCGAGGGCTTTCTTTGGGCTTTCTTT CASSINAEGFLWAFF
TRBJ2-1 - TRBV11-3 - TGTGCCAGCAGCTTAGATCACAGGGAAGGTGAGCAGTTCTTC CASSLDHREGEQFF
TRBJ2-7 - TRBV7-9 - TGTGCCCTTTTAAATGGGAGTACCTACGAGCAGTACTTC CALLNGSTYEQYF
TRBJ1-5 TRBD1 TRBV6-1 - TGTGCCAGCAGCGTACAGGGGAGCGCCAATCAGCCCCAGCATTTT CASSVQGSANQPQHF
TRBJ2-7 TRBD2 TRBV28 once TGTGCCAGCAGTCTCGGACTAGCCTACGAGCAGTACTTC CASSLGLAYEQYF
TRBJ2-5 TRBD1 TRBV5-1 - TGCGCCAGCAGCTCCGGACAGGGGGCAGGGGAGACCCAGTACTTC CASSSGQGAGETQYF
TRBJ2-6 - TRBV28 - TGTGCCAGCAGCCCCTCGGGGTTCTCGGGGTCTGGGGCCAACGTCCTGACTTTC CASSPSGFSGSGANVLTF
TRBJ2-7 - TRBV18 - TGTGCCAGCTCACCATCAGGTCTTACAGACTACGAGCAGTACTTC CASSPSGLTDYEQYF
TRBJ1-5 TRBD1 TRBV27 - TGTGCCAGCAGGGGGAAACAGGGGTATCAGCCCCAGCATTTT CASRGKQGYQPQHF
TRBJ2-7 TRBD1 TRBV5-1 - TGCGCCAGCAGCACGAACGGACAGGGGGCTGGTGAGCAGTACTTC CASSTNGQGAGEQYF
TRBJ2-3 - TRBV2 - TGTGCCAGCAGTTACAGGGAGGGGACGCAGTATTTT CASSYREGTQYF
TRBJ1-1 - TRBV7-9 - TGTGCCAGCAGCTTAGGTGGAGGGGCACTGAACACTGAAGCTTTCTTT CASSLGGGALNTEAFF
TRBJ2-7 TRBD2 TRBV6-1 - TGTGCCAGTCTCTCTAGCGGAACCTCCTACGAGCAGTACTTC CASLSSGTSYEQYF
TRBJ2-7 TRBD1 TRBV28 - TGTGCCAGCAGTTCCATGGGGACAGGGAACTACGAGCAGTACTTC CASSSMGTGNYEQYF
TRBJ1-1 - TRBV28 - TGTGCCAGCAGTTTTTGGGGAGGAAACACTGAAGCTTTCTTT CASSFWGGNTEAFF
TRBJ1-3 TRBD1 TRBV25-1 - TGTGCCAGCAGTGGGGGACAGGGAAACACCATATATTTT CASSGGQGNTIYF
TRBJ2-1 - TRBV6-4 - TGTGCCAGCAGGGGACTGGGGGGAGAATACAATGAGCAGTTCTTC CASRGLGGEYNEQFF
TRBJ2-1 - TRBV2 - TGTGCCAGCAGTGATCCCGGGGGCTCCTACAATGAGCAGTTCTTC CASSDPGGSYNEQFF
TRBJ2-7 - TRBV7-9 - TGTGCCAGCAGCACTCTTATGAGCTCCTACGAGCAGTACTTC CASSTLMSSYEQYF
TRBJ1-2 - TRBV6-1 - TGTGCCAGCAGCCCTGGGGCCCTTAGCTATGGCTACACCTTC CASSPGALSYGYTF
TRBJ1-2 - TRBV7-6 - TGTGCCAGCAGCCTCGGGACACCGATAGCTAACTATGGCTACACCTTC CASSLGTPIANYGYTF
TRBJ2-7 TRBD1 TRBV6-6 - TGTGCCAGCACGGACACAGGGGGCTCTGTTTACGAGCAGTACTTC CASTDTGGSVYEQYF
TRBJ1-1 TRBD1 TRBV29-1 few TGCAGCGTTGCGACAGGGAGAAGGACTGAAGCTTTCTTT CSVATGRRTEAFF
TRBJ1-1 - TRBV6-1 - TGTGCCAGCAGTGATCTTTCAGGGGAAGGCACTGAAGCTTTCTTT CASSDLSGEGTEAFF
TRBJ2-5 TRBD2 TRBV30 - TGTGCCTGGAGTGGCGGGGCGGGAGGAGAGACCCAGTACTTC CAWSGGAGGETQYF